A selection of T cell receptor beta chains follows, all from one sample in a study of blood T cell repertoires in COVID-19. Sequencing used immunoSEQ multiplex PCR; TCRdb keeps in-frame clones, though not all of them. The repertoire has around 130,000 clones, over 70% of them found once; the top ten carry over 15%. Sequenced material: peripheral blood. These receptors were obtained from a man older than 75 with acute or convalescent COVID-19. CDR3s include the opening cysteine and the closing phenylalanine or tryptophan. D genes are given only for firm matches. Part of the rows lack a size; the others show once, few, many or a class for expanded clones.

D	J	size	length	V	DNA	CDR3
NA	TRBJ2-7	NA	15	TRBV28	TGTGCCAGCAGTTCCGCAGCGGCCCGTATGGACGAGCAGTACTTC	CASSSAAARMDEQYF
NA	TRBJ2-7	NA	15	TRBV5-4	TGTGCCAGCAGCCCTCGAGGAACAGGGTCTTTTGAGCAGTACTTC	CASSPRGTGSFEQYF
TRBD2	TRBJ2-3	NA	14	TRBV30	TGTGCCTGGGGACTAGCGGGGACCACAGATACGCAGTATTTT	CAWGLAGTTDTQYF
NA	TRBJ1-6	NA	17	TRBV6-1	TGTGCCAGCAGTGAACGAGGGCGCGCCCTGGGGGGATCACCCCTCCACTTT	CASSERGRALGGSPLHF
TRBD2	TRBJ2-5	NA	13	TRBV10-3	TGTGCCATCGCGAGCGGGGGGCAAGAGACCCAGTACTTC	CAIASGGQETQYF
NA	TRBJ2-7	once	13	TRBV6-6	TGTGCCAGCAATCCACAGGGTTCCTACGAGCAGTACTTC	CASNPQGSYEQYF
TRBD1	TRBJ1-3	NA	14	TRBV7-9	TGTGCCAGCAGCCAAGACAGGGCTCGGAACACCATATATTTT	CASSQDRARNTIYF
TRBD1	TRBJ1-6	NA	15	TRBV5-1	TGCGCCAGCAGCCCGACAGGGGTTATAAATTCACCCCTCCACTTT	CASSPTGVINSPLHF
TRBD2	TRBJ2-5	NA	16	TRBV19	TGTGCCAGCAAGAGCGGGGGGGCCAATGTAGGAGAGACCCAGTACTTC	CASKSGGANVGETQYF
TRBD1	TRBJ1-4	NA	14	TRBV5-4	TGTGCCAGCAGCCGGGACAGGGCAAGCGAAAAACTGTTTTTT	CASSRDRASEKLFF
NA	TRBJ1-5	NA	15	TRBV7-2	TGTGCCAGCAGCCCCGCGACAGGATACAATCAGCCCCAGCATTTT	CASSPATGYNQPQHF
NA	TRBJ2-7	NA	15	TRBV7-2	TGTGCCAGCAGACGTAACCCAACAGGGCCCTACGAGCAGTACTTC	CASRRNPTGPYEQYF
TRBD1	TRBJ1-5	once	19	TRBV6-4	TGTGCCAGCAGCGGGGGCCCGGGACAGGGACACTATAGCAATCAGCCCCAGCATTTT	CASSGGPGQGHYSNQPQHF
NA	TRBJ1-5	NA	14	TRBV3-1/TRBV3-2	TGTGCCAGCAGCCAAGGGGCCGGCAATCAGCCCCAGCATTTT	CASSQGAGNQPQHF
NA	TRBJ1-2	NA	14	TRBV7-8	TGTGCCAGCAGCCGAGGGGCGGGGTTGGATGGCTACACCTTC	CASSRGAGLDGYTF